This T cell receptor beta chain is from a study of blood T cell repertoires in COVID-19. This clone was observed a few times. Using immunoSEQ multiplex PCR, the repertoire was profiled, and TCRdb retains in-frame clones only, with some absent. The sample has roughly 70,000 clones; just under 90% are singletons. Germline V gene sequence: CDR1 SEHNR, CDR2 FQNEAQ (reference sequence). V was cut by 0 bases and J by 4 bases, with 12 bases left in between. The CDR3 is 15 residues long. The receptor's source is a woman older than 75 with active COVID-19. This chain joins TRBV7-9 and TRBJ1-1; perhaps TRBD1 as D (5 bases). Sequencing was done on a sample of peripheral blood. The CDR3 DNA follows: TGTGCCAGCAGCTTAGCTAGCCAGGGTGGCACTGAAGCTTTCTTT. Protein product: CASSLASQGGTEAFF. The entire variable domain, with the rest obtained from reference TRBV7-9 and TRBJ1-1, is as follows: DTGVSQNPRHKITKRGQNVTFRCDPISEHNRLYWYRQTLGQGPEFLTYFQNEAQLEKSRLLSDRFSAERPKGSFSTLEIQRTEQGDSAMYLCASSLASQGGTEAFFGQGTRLTVV.